Sequencing of this T cell receptor (beta chain) was carried out in a study of T-cell memory formation after mild COVID-19. Study context: TCR clusters were largely donor specific.

TCRdb fed the 5' RACE reads into MiXCR, producing one record per CDR3 protein. The sample shows 400,000 to 500,000 distinct CDR3 sequences, roughly 26% of them seen only once. Points from the study as a whole: The finding that pre-infection memory included some responding clones suggested that cross-reactive memory joined.

This clonotype was detected a few times. As yet, its antigen is unknown. The CDR3 contains 12 residues. Germline V gene lookup returns CDR1 MNHEY and CDR2 SVGAGI. V shed 3 bases and J shed 5 bases, with 8 bases lying between them. The sample was PBMCs or a T cell subset sorted from them (not recorded which). The clonotype originates from an adult woman who had mild COVID-19 (a few samples of this study predate the infection). Cell type and time point are not known. This chain uses TRBV6-5 with TRBJ2-7; the D gene is possibly TRBD1 (5 bases). In DNA form, the CDR3 reads TGTGCCAGCAGTTATCAGGGAAACGAGCAGTACTTC. This codes for CASSYQGNEQYF.